One and the same sample provided the 22 T cell receptor beta chains below, sequenced in a study of CD8 T cells in Susac syndrome (dated by TCRdb to between 2018 and 2021). Library preparation used the immunoSEQ multiplex PCR assay. RNA was extracted using the RNeasy kit, and about 0.45 to 1 ug of the RNA was reverse transcribed with random hexamers. TCRdb trimmed the raw reads at Q25, called clones with MiXCR and kept productive beta chains. Every distinct CDR3 protein forms one entry, paired with its most common genes and DNA. This sample lists 200,000 to 250,000 distinct CDR3 sequences; over 85% were detected once. Of the sample, around 0.07% is held by the ten largest clones. The sequencing sample was made of CD4+ T cells from PBMCs. Receptor source: a human donor with multiple sclerosis.

This clonotype was observed once. J is TRBJ1-2 and V is TRBV6-1; TRBD1 agrees at 7 bases. The CDR3 is 13 amino acids. V shed 6 bases, J shed 8 bases, and the junction held 9 bases outside the gene matches. Germline CDR1 MNHNS, CDR2 SASEGT. The CDR3 DNA reads as TGTGCCAGCAGCCCGTCGGGACAGTCCGGCTACACCTTC. It codes for CASSPSGQSGYTF.

This sequence joins TRBV19 and TRBJ1-5; weak D call: TRBD1 (5 bases). Germline CDR1 LNHDA, CDR2 SQIVND (reference sequence). This CDR3 is built from 15 residues. The V and J ends lost 4 bases and 3 bases respectively, with 13 bases between them. CDR3 in amino acids: CASSTLPQANQPQHF. The DNA for the CDR3 is TGTGCCAGTAGTACCCTCCCACAGGCCAATCAGCCCCAGCATTTT.

The chain joins TRBV5-1 to TRBJ2-7; 7 nucleotides agree with TRBD2. This CDR3 comprises 14 residues. The trim removed 3 bases at V and 2 bases at J, leaving 5 bases unmatched. Germline V gives CDR1 SGHRS, CDR2 YFSETQ. The CDR3 sequence: CASSSTTSAYEQYF. CDR3 nucleotides: TGCGCCAGCAGCTCAACCACTAGCGCCTACGAGCAGTACTTC.

The chain has TRBV2 and TRBJ2-7; TRBD2 matches at 9 bases. V was pared by 1 base and J by 4 bases, with 5 bases of the junction left unmatched. The CDR3 is made up of 15 amino acids. Germline values: CDR1 SNHLY, CDR2 FYNNEI. CDR3 DNA sequence: TGTGCCAGCAGTGAAGGTATGACTAGCGGTTACGAGCAGTACGTC. It specifies CASSEGMTSGYEQYV.

This rearrangement joins TRBV18 to TRBJ2-4; 12 bases align to TRBD1. CDR1 is KGHSH and CDR2 is LQKENI in the germline V gene. V dropped 3 bases and J dropped 6; count of bases not matched to a gene: 18. This CDR3 has 20 residues. The CDR3: CASSPAPSYRDRGLLNIQYF. Here the CDR3 DNA reads TGTGCCAGCTCACCCGCACCATCGTACCGGGACAGGGGGCTATTAAACATTCAGTACTTC. The full variable domain, with the rest looked up from reference TRBV18 and TRBJ2-4, is NAGVMQNPRHLVRRRGQEARLRCSPMKGHSHVYWYRQLPEEGLKFMVYLQKENIIDESGMPKERFSAEFPKEGPSILRIQQVVRGDSAAYFCASSPAPSYRDRGLLNIQYFGAGTRLSVL.

CDR3 in amino acids: CASSTGTGMETQYF. CDR3 sequence (DNA): TGTGCCAGCAGCACCGGGACAGGGATGGAGACCCAGTACTTC. The chain uses TRBV12-3 or TRBV12-4 and TRBJ2-5, with TRBD1 matching over 9 bases. The CDR3 has 14 residues. Trimming removed 6 bases from V and 5 bases from J; junction bases left unmatched: 7.

This chain joins TRBV2 and TRBJ1-2; the match to TRBD1 covers 7 bases. J lost 6 bases, V lost 6 bases, and 7 bases had no gene match. CDR3 length: 13 residues. Germline V CDR1 and CDR2: SNHLY, FYNNEI. CDR3 region: CASRARQGHGYTF. For the CDR3, the DNA is TGTGCCAGCAGGGCGAGACAGGGCCATGGCTACACCTTC.

The rearrangement uses TRBV12-3 or TRBV12-4 and TRBJ2-3, with D tentatively TRBD1 (6 bases). Trimming stripped 5 bases from V and 0 bases from J, with 12 bases between. The length of the CDR3 is 15 residues. The CDR3 is CASSNGQLSTDTQYF. DNA for the CDR3: TGTGCCAGCAGTAATGGACAGCTTAGCACAGATACGCAGTATTTT.

The chain recombines TRBV3-1 with TRBJ1-1; D is unclear. The germline CDR1 and CDR2 sequences are LGHDT and YNNKEL (reference sequence). This CDR3 has 12 residues. Trimming removed 0 bases from V and 7 bases from J, with 6 bases in between. CDR3: CASSQDIGEAFF. CDR3 sequence (DNA): TGTGCCAGCAGCCAAGATATCGGTGAAGCTTTCTTT.

V and J are TRBV4-2 and TRBJ1-2, with 11 bases lining up with TRBD1. With 1 base clipped from V and 6 bases from J, the junction kept 13 bases outside the gene matches. This CDR3 has 18 amino acids. Germline V gene data show CDR1 as LGHNA and CDR2 as YNFKEQ. The CDR3 is CASSQAFGQGANQDGYTF. Here the CDR3 DNA reads TGTGCCAGCAGCCAAGCGTTCGGACAGGGGGCAAATCAGGATGGCTACACCTTC.

The gene calls are TRBV3-1 and TRBJ2-5; D is unclear. This CDR3 is 15 amino acids long. V lost 0 bases and J 1 base, leaving 9 bases between the germline ends. Germline assignment: CDR1 LGHDT and CDR2 YNNKEL (reference sequence). CDR3 in DNA: TGTGCCAGCAGCCAAGATCCCAGAGGCCAAGAGACCCAGTACTTC. As protein: CASSQDPRGQETQYF.

This sequence joins TRBV25-1 and TRBJ1-1; unclear D gene. Germline V CDR1 and CDR2: MGHDK, SYGVNS. This CDR3 spans 13 amino acids. V shed 11 bases and J shed 2 bases, with 15 bases lying between them. The CDR3 loop is CAVGGAANTEAFF. CDR3 coding DNA: TGTGCCGTAGGAGGAGCCGCAAACACTGAAGCTTTCTTT.

This clonotype occurred once. This sequence joins TRBV20-1 and TRBJ1-5; the match to TRBD1 covers 11 bases. The CDR3 sequence is 14 residues long. The trim removed 6 bases at V and 7 bases at J, leaving 8 bases unmatched. Germline V CDR1 and CDR2: DFQATT, SNEGSKA (reference sequence). CDR3 region: CSASGQGAQQPQHF. CDR3 nucleotide sequence: TGCAGTGCCTCCGGACAGGGGGCTCAACAGCCCCAGCATTTT.

In its sample, this clonotype was seen once. The gene calls are TRBV20-1 and TRBJ2-2; no clear D gene. Between the trimmed V and J ends, which lost 1 base and 6 bases, there was a span of 15 bases. This CDR3 is 15 amino acids long. Germline CDR1 DFQATT, CDR2 SNEGSKA (reference sequence). DNA for the CDR3: TGCAGTGCTAGAGTCGGGTACGGCCGGCCCGGGGAGCTGTTTTTT. Translating gives CSARVGYGRPGELFF.

The J gene is TRBJ2-1, the V gene TRBV2; no firm D call. Trimming shortened V by 3 bases and J by 4 bases, and 13 bases separated the two germline ends. Germline V gene lookup returns CDR1 SNHLY and CDR2 FYNNEI. This CDR3 has 15 amino acids. The CDR3 DNA sequence: TGTGCCAGCAGTGAGATACTGGTTATTTACAATGAGCAGTTCTTC. Translated: CASSEILVIYNEQFF.

The chain has TRBV6-2 or TRBV6-3 and TRBJ2-1; the D gene is possibly TRBD2 (5 bases). Germline V gives CDR1 MNHEY, CDR2 SVGEGT. The CDR3 is made up of 13 amino acids. Deletions cut 7 bases from V and 9 bases from J, with 16 bases between. CDR3 DNA sequence: TGTGCCAGCACCACGCGGGTAGCTGGTGAGCAGTTCTTC. Translation gives CASTTRVAGEQFF.

The chain has TRBV7-6 and TRBJ1-1; no firm D call. The V gene's germline CDR1 is SGHVS and CDR2 FNYEAQ. The CDR3 has 15 residues. The V end was cut by 2 bases, the J end by 4 bases, with 14 bases between. CDR3 sequence (DNA): TGTGCCAGCAGCTTAAGCGGCCAGAGAGGCACTGAAGCTTTCTTT. Protein sequence: CASSLSGQRGTEAFF.

The chain carries TRBV29-1 and TRBJ1-1; D perhaps matches TRBD1 (5 bases). The CDR3 totals 11 residues. V lost 4 bases and J lost 5, with 8 bases in between. In germline, CDR1 is SQVTM, CDR2 ANQGSEA. CDR3 sequence: CSVGGGTEAFF. The CDR3 DNA reads TGCAGCGTTGGGGGGGGGACTGAAGCTTTCTTT.

CDR3 amino acids: CSESIGLAGVDTQYF. CDR3 bases: TGCAGTGAATCGATTGGACTAGCGGGGGTAGATACGCAGTATTTT. The V gene is TRBV20-1, the J gene TRBJ2-3; 13 bases match TRBD2. The length of the CDR3 is 15 residues. V lost 7 bases to trimming and J lost 5 bases; unmatched junction nucleotides: 9. Germline CDR1 DFQATT, CDR2 SNEGSKA (reference sequence).

The chain recombines TRBV12-3 or TRBV12-4 with TRBJ2-7; D possibly corresponds to TRBD1 (7 bases). V gave up 1 base and J gave up 2 bases, with 12 bases separating them. The CDR3 runs 15 residues. CDR3 coding DNA: TGTGCCAGCAGTTTAGGGCAGGGGGGCGCCTACGAGCAGTACTTC. It translates to CASSLGQGGAYEQYF.

The chain links TRBV7-8 to TRBJ2-7; no clear D gene. This CDR3 is built from 14 residues. Per the germline V gene, CDR1 is SGHVS and CDR2 is FQNEAQ. Trimming removed 5 bases at V and 1 base at J, with 12 bases between. The CDR3 DNA is TGTGCCAGCAGCCCCACAAGGGTATCCTACGAGCAGTACTTC. It translates to CASSPTRVSYEQYF.

This clonotype showed up just once. This chain uses TRBV23-1 with TRBJ2-7, with D perhaps TRBD2 (5 bases). TRBV23-1 is flagged as an ORF with uncertain function. This CDR3 comprises 12 residues. V shed 6 bases and J shed 5 bases, with 11 bases lying between them. CDR3 sequence reads: CASSPPGNEQYF. In DNA, the CDR3 is TGCGCCAGCAGCCCCCCCGGGAACGAGCAGTACTTC.